Listed below are T cell receptor beta chains from one sample, sequenced in a study of blood T cell repertoires in COVID-19. The table came from immunoSEQ multiplex PCR; TCRdb's copy has only in-frame clones and leaves some out. The sample yields about 41,000 clones, more than 75% seen once. Material: peripheral blood. Receptor source: a human donor in a cohort sampled during active COVID-19. CDR3s include the opening cysteine and the closing phenylalanine or tryptophan. Fields, in order: V gene, CDR3 length, J gene, CDR3 protein.

TRBV7-8	17	TRBJ2-3	CASSPRISKPNTDTQYF
TRBV7-3	17	TRBJ2-1	CASSPTGTSGRRGEQFF
TRBV2	13	TRBJ2-7	CAITKGDYDEQYF
TRBV25-1	15	TRBJ1-6	CASGTTGGNNSPLHF
TRBV18	13	TRBJ1-5	CASSDSSNQPQHF
TRBV27	16	TRBJ1-1	CASSSQGEIMNTEAFF
TRBV9	14	TRBJ2-7	CASSARGAPVEQYF
TRBV30	15	TRBJ2-1	CAWSVPRRIGHEQFF
TRBV28	14	TRBJ2-7	CASRASGDSYEQYF
TRBV28	14	TRBJ1-3	CASRREATRNTIYF
TRBV19	15	TRBJ1-2	CASSIEYRGTYGYTF
TRBV30	16	TRBJ2-7	CAWSGPTSGSRYEQYF
TRBV27	15	TRBJ2-7	CASTPGTSGKTEQYF
TRBV28	15	TRBJ1-4	CASTLGTFANEKLFF
TRBV28	15	TRBJ2-5	CASSGPGQGWETQYF
TRBV5-1	16	TRBJ1-2	CASSTATGTKNYGYTF
TRBV19	15	TRBJ2-7	CASSVTGSRSYEQYF